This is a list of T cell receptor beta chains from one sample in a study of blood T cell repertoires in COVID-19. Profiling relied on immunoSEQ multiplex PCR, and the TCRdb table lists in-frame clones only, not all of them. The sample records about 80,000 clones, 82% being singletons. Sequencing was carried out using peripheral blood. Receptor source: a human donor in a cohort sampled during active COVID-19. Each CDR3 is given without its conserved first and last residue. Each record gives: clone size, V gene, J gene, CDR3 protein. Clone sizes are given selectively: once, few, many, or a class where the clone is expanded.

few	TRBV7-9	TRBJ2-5	ASSPTRGRPQETQY
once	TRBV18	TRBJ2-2	ASSPRTANTGELF
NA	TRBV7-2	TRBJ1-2	ASSQTWDYGYT
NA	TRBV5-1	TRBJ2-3	ASSISGGAFTDTQY
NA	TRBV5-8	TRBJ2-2	ASSLGQGANTGELF
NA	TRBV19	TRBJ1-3	ASSMWGRGGPLGNTIY
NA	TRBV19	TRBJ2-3	ASGSIGTDTQY
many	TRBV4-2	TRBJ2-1	ASSQLAGGNYNEQF
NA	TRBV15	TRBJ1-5	ATSKGAVSQPQH
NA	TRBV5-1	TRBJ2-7	ASSPDSSYEQY
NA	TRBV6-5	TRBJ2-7	ASSLSVSYEQY
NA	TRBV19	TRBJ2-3	ASSIVGASTDTQY
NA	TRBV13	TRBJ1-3	ASSLGVRLYSGNTIY
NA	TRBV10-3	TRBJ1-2	AITQGTGNGYT
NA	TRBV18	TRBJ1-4	ASSLPGGTNEKLF
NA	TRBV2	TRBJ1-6	ASSEGSGNSPLH
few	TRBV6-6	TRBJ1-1	ASSYSSGGNTEAF
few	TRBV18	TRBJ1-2	ASSPRTGSDGYT
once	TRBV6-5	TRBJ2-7	AARGPVTYEQY
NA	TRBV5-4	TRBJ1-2	ASSLASGVGGYT
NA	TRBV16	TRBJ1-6	ASSQNVAGNSPLH
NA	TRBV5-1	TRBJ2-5	ASSFQGTLQETQY
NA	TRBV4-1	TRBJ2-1	ASSQGGPEQF
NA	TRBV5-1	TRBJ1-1	ASSLRENTEAF
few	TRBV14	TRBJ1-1	ASSQGRGKNTEAF
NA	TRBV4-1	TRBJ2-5	ASSPRDTGQETQY
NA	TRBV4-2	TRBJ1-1	ASSHLQGQTEAF
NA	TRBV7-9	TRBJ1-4	ASSWIRDRGASTNEKLF
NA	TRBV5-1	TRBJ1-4	ASSAGDLNEKLF
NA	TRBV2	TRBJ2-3	ASRWAGGADTQY
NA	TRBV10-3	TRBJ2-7	AISEGGFAYEQY
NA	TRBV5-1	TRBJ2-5	ASSLGDRQETQY
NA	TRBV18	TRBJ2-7	ASSPLTGGSSKYEQY
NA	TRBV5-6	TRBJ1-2	ASSLGGSYNYGYT
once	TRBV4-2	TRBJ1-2	ASNPDKSMAYGYT
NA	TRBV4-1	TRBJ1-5	ASSQDAGQGRQPQH
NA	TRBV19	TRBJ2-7	ASSIGPPTGSSSYEQY
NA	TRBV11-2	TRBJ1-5	ASSFTGLYQPQH
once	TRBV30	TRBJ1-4	AWSSGGGGLF
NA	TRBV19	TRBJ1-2	ASSESRGNYGYT
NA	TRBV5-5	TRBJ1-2	ASSLDRHYGYT
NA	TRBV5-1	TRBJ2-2	ASSFGSNTGELF